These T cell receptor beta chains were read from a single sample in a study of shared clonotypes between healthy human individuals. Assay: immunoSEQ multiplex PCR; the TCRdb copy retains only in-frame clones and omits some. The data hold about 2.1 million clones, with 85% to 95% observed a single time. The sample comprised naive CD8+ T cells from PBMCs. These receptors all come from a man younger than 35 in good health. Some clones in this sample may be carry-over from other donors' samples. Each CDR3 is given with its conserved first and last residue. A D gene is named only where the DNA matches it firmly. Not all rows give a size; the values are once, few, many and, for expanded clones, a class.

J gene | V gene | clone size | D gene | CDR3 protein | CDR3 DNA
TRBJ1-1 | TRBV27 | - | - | CASRPSTVVNTEAFF | TGTGCCAGCCGACCCTCGACGGTCGTGAACACTGAAGCTTTCTTT
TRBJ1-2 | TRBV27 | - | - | CASSFGGANYGYTF | TGTGCCAGCAGTTTCGGCGGGGCTAACTATGGCTACACCTTC
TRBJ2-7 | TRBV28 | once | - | CASSPGGETFEQYF | TGTGCCAGCAGCCCAGGGGGGGAGACGTTTGAGCAGTACTTC
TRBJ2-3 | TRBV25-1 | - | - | CASSEDRFTDTQYF | TGTGCCAGCAGTGAGGATCGGTTCACAGATACGCAGTATTTT
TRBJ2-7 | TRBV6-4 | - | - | CASRATSRAYEQYF | TGTGCCAGCAGAGCCACCTCCAGGGCCTACGAGCAGTACTTC
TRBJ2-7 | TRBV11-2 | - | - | CASSSAEQYF | TGTGCCAGCAGCTCCGCCGAGCAGTACTTC
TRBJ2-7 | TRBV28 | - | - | CASSFRLGGEQYF | TGTGCCAGCAGCTTCAGACTGGGAGGAGAGCAGTACTTC
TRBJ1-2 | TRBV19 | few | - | CASSMVAGINGYTF | TGTGCCAGTAGTATGGTCGCCGGGATAAATGGCTACACCTTC
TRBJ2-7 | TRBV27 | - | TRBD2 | CASSLIGSLAGGPSTNEQYF | TGTGCCAGCAGTTTAATAGGATCACTAGCGGGAGGGCCCTCAACAAACGAGCAGTACTTC
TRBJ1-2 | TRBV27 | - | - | CASRRSAAHYGYTF | TGTGCCAGCCGTCGGTCGGCGGCGCACTATGGCTACACCTTC
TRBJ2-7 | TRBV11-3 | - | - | CASSLRAPYEQYF | TGTGCCAGCAGCTTACGGGCTCCCTACGAGCAGTACTTC
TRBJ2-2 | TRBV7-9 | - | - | CASSEREGELFF | TGTGCCAGCAGCGAACGAGAAGGGGAGCTGTTTTTT
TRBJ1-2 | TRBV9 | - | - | CASSVAGGNYGYTF | TGTGCCAGCAGCGTAGCGGGGGGCAACTATGGCTACACCTTC
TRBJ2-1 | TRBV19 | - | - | CASTPGTMSNEQFF | TGTGCCAGTACCCCCGGGACGATGAGCAATGAGCAGTTCTTC
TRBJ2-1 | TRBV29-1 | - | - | CSVVLRSYNEQFF | TGCAGCGTTGTTCTGCGCTCCTACAATGAGCAGTTCTTC
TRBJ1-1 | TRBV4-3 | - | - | CASSTRQLMNTEAFF | TGCGCCAGCAGCACCCGCCAGCTCATGAACACTGAAGCTTTCTTT
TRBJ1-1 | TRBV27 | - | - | CASSLLPGDMNTEAFF | TGTGCCAGCAGTTTGCTCCCCGGGGATATGAACACTGAAGCTTTCTTT
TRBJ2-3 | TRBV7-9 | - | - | CASSLGWPEGDTQYF | TGTGCCAGCAGCTTAGGTTGGCCAGAAGGAGATACGCAGTATTTT
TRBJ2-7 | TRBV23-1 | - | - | CASSQGGRSGAEQYF | TGCGCCAGCAGTCAGGGTGGACGCTCCGGTGCCGAGCAGTACTTC
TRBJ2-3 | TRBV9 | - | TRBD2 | CASSVRGLDTDTQYF | TGTGCCAGCAGCGTAAGGGGACTAGACACAGATACGCAGTATTTT
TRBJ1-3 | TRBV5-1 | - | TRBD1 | CASSGGQGPKLSGNTIYF | TGCGCCAGCAGCGGCGGACAGGGGCCTAAACTCTCTGGAAACACCATATATTTT
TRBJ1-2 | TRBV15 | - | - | CATSTGQPNYGYTF | TGTGCCACCAGCACAGGACAGCCCAACTATGGCTACACCTTC
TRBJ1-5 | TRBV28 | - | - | CASSEQKEEIQPQHF | TGTGCCAGCAGCGAACAAAAAGAGGAGATTCAGCCCCAGCATTTT
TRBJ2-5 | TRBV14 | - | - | CASSQEVPRDPGETQYF | TGTGCCAGCAGCCAAGAGGTCCCGCGGGACCCCGGAGAGACCCAGTACTTC
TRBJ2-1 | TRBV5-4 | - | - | CASSLGRYEQFF | TGTGCCAGCAGCTTGGGCCGCTATGAGCAGTTCTTC
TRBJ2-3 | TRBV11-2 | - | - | CASSQASTDTQYF | TGTGCCAGCAGCCAAGCAAGCACAGATACGCAGTATTTT
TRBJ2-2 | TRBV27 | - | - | CAVFGDTGELFF | TGTGCCGTCTTCGGAGACACCGGGGAGCTGTTTTTT
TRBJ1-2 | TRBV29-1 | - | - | CSVGPEGSGYGYTF | TGCAGCGTTGGGCCCGAAGGGAGTGGGTATGGCTACACCTTC
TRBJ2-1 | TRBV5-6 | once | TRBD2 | CASSWGGGNEQFF | TGTGCCAGCAGCTGGGGCGGGGGGAATGAGCAGTTCTTC
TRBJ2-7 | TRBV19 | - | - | CASSYRLDHEQYF | TGTGCCAGTAGTTATCGACTAGATCACGAGCAGTACTTC
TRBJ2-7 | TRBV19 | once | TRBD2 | CASSIQGGRDNEQYF | TGTGCCAGTAGTATTCAGGGCGGGAGGGACAACGAGCAGTACTTC
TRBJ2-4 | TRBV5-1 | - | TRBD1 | CASSWDRGLNRINTAKNIQYF | TGCGCCAGCAGCTGGGACAGGGGGCTGAATCGGATAAATACTGCCAAAAACATTCAGTACTTC
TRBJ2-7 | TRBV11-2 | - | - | CASNSGGEQYF | TGTGCCAGCAACTCGGGCGGCGAGCAGTACTTC
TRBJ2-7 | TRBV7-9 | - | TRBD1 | CACTQGASYEQYF | TGTGCCTGTACCCAGGGGGCATCCTACGAGCAGTACTTC
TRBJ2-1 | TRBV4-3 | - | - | CASSQDSGEYNEQFF | TGCGCCAGCAGCCAAGATTCCGGGGAATACAATGAGCAGTTCTTC
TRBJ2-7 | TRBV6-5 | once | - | CASSPGRISYEQYF | TGTGCCAGCAGCCCGGGACGCATCTCCTACGAGCAGTACTTC
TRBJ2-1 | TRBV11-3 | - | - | CASSLTAKDEQFF | TGTGCCAGCAGCTTAACAGCCAAGGATGAGCAGTTCTTC
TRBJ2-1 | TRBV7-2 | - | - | CASSLRLETYNEQFF | TGTGCCAGCAGCTTAAGACTAGAGACCTACAATGAGCAGTTCTTC
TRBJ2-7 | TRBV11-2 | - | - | CASSPGQISYEQYF | TGTGCCAGCAGCCCAGGACAGATCTCCTACGAGCAGTACTTC
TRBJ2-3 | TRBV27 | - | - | CASIKGVARRGDTQYF | TGTGCCAGCATCAAAGGGGTGGCTCGCCGGGGAGATACGCAGTATTTT
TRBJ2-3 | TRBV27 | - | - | CASSLLGVTDTQYF | TGTGCCAGCAGTTTATTAGGGGTAACAGATACGCAGTATTTT
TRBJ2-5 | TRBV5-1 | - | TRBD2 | CASSQARASGGQETQYF | TGCGCCAGCAGCCAAGCGCGTGCTAGCGGGGGGCAAGAGACCCAGTACTTC
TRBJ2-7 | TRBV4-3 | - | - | CASSQVLGDYEQYF | TGCGCCAGCAGCCAAGTGCTAGGAGATTACGAGCAGTACTTC
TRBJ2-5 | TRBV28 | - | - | CASSLGGGEQWETQYF | TGTGCCAGCAGTTTAGGCGGCGGGGAACAATGGGAGACCCAGTACTTC
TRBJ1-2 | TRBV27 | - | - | CASKKQGPANYGYTF | TGTGCCAGCAAGAAACAGGGACCAGCTAACTATGGCTACACCTTC
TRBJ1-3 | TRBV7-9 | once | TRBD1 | CASSSLHRGGNTIYF | TGTGCCAGCAGCTCCCTACACAGGGGTGGAAACACCATATATTTT
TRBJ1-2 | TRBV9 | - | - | CASSPRVGIYGYTF | TGTGCCAGCAGCCCCCGGGTTGGGATCTATGGCTACACCTTC
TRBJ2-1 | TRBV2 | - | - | CASRWGATGFPIEQFF | TGTGCCAGCAGATGGGGGGCGACAGGGTTCCCTATTGAGCAGTTCTTC
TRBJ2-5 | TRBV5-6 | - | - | CASSLEMAHQETQYF | TGTGCCAGCAGCTTGGAAATGGCCCACCAAGAGACCCAGTACTTC
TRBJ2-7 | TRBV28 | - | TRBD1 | CASSFLYRGDEQYF | TGTGCCAGCAGTTTTCTTTACAGGGGCGACGAGCAGTACTTC
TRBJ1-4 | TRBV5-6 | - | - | CASSLDSLRKEKLFF | TGTGCCAGCAGCTTGGACTCTCTCCGGAAGGAAAAACTGTTTTTT
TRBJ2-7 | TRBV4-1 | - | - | CASSQASRGYEQYF | TGCGCCAGCAGCCAAGCCTCCCGGGGCTACGAGCAGTACTTC
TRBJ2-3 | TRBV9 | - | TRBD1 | CASSILGTEADTQYF | TGTGCCAGCAGCATATTAGGGACAGAGGCAGATACGCAGTATTTT
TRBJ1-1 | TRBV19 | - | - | CASSIPRGGQTEAFF | TGTGCCAGTAGTATACCCCGGGGAGGGCAAACTGAAGCTTTCTTT